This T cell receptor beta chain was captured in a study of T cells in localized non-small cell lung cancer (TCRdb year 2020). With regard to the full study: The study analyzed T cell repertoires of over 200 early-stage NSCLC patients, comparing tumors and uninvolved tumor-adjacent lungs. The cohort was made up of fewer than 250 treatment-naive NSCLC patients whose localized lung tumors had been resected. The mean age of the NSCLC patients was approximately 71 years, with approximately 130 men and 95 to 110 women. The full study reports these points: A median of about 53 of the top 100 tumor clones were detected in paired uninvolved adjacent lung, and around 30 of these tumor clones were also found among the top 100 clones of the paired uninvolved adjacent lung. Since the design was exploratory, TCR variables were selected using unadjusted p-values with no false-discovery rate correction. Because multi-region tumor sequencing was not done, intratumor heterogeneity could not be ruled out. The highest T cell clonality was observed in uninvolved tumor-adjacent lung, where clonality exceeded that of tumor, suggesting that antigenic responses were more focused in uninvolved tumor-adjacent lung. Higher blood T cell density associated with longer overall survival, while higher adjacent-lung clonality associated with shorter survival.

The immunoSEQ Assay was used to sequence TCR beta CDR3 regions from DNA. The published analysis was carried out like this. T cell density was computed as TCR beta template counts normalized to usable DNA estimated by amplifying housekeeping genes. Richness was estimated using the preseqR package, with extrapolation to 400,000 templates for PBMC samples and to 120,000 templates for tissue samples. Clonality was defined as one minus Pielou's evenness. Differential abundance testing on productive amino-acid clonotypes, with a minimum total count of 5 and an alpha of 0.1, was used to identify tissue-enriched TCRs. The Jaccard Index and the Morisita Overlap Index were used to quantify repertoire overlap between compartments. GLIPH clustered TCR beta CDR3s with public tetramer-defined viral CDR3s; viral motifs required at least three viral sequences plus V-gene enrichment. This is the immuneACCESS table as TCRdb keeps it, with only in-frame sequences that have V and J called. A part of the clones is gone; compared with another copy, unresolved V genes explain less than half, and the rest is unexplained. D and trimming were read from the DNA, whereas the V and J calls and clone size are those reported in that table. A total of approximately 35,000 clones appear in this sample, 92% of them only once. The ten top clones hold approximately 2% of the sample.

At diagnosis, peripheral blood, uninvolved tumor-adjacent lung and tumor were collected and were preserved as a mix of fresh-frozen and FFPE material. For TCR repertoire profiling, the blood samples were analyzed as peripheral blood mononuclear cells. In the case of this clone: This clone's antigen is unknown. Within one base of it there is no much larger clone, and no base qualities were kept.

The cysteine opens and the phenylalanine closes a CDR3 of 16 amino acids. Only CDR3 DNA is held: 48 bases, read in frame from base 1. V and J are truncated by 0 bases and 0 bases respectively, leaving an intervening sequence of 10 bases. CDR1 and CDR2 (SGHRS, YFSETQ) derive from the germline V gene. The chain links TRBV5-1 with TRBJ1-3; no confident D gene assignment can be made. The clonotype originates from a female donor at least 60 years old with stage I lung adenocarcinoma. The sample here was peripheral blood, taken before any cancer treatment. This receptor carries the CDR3 CASSLEYGSSGNTIYF. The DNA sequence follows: TGCGCCAGCAGCTTGGAGTATGGGAGCTCTGGAAACACCATATATTTT.